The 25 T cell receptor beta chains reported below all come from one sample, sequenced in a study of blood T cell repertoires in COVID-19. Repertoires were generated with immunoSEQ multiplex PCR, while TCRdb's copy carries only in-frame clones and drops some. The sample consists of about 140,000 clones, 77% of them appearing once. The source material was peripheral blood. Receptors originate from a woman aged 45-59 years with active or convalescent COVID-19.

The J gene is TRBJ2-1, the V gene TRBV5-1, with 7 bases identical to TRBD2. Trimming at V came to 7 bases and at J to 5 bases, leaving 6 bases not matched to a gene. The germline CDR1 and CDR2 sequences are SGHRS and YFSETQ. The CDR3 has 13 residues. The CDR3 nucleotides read TGCGCCAGCTCTTGGGAGGGCGACAATGAGCAGTTCTTC. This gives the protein CASSWEGDNEQFF.

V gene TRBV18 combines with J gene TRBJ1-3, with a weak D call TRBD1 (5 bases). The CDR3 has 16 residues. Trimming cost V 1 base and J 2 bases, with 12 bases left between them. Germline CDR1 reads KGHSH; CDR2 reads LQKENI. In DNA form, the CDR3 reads TGTGCCAGCTCACCACTTCAAGTAGGGGCTGGAAACACCATATATTTT. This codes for CASSPLQVGAGNTIYF.

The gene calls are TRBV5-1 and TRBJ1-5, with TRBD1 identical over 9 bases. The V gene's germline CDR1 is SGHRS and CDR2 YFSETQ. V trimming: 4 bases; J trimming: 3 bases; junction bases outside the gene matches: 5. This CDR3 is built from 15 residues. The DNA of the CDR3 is TGCGCCAGCAGCCCCGGGACAGGGAACAATCAGCCCCAGCATTTT. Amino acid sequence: CASSPGTGNNQPQHF.

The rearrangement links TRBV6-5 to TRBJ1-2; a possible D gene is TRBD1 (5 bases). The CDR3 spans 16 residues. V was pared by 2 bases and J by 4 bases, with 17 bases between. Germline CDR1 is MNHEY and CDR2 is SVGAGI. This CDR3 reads CASSYRTLRGVYGYTF. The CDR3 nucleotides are TGTGCCAGCAGTTACCGGACTTTACGGGGGGTCTATGGCTACACCTTC.

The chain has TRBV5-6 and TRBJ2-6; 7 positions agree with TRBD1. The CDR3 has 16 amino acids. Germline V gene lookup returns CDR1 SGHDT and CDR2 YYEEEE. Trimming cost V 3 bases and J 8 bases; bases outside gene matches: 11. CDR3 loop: CASSWDSLSWPNVLTF. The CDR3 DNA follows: TGTGCCAGCAGCTGGGACAGTTTGTCTTGGCCCAACGTCCTGACTTTC.

The CDR3 bases are TGTGCCAGCAGTGAAGAGGGCCTAGCTCACAATGAGCAGTTCTTC. Protein: CASSEEGLAHNEQFF. This sequence joins TRBV2 and TRBJ2-1, with D possibly TRBD2 on 5 matching bases. CDR1 is SNHLY, CDR2 FYNNEI, per germline. The V gene lost 1 base and the J gene lost 5 bases, with 12 bases spanning the gap. The CDR3 covers 15 residues.

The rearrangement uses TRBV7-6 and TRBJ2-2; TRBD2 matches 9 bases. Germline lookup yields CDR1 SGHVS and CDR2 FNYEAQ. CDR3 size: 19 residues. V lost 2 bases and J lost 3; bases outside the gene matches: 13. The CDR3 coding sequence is TGTGCCAGCAGCTTAACTCCGGGACTAGCCGGAGGGGACACCGGGGAGCTGTTTTTT. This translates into CASSLTPGLAGGDTGELFF.

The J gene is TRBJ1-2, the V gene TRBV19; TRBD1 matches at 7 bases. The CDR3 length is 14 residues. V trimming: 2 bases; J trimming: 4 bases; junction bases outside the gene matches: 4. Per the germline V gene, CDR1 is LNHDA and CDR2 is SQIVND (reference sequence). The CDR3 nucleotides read TGTGCCAGTAGTATAACGAACAGGGGCTATGGCTACACCTTC. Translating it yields CASSITNRGYGYTF. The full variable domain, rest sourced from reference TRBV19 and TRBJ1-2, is DGGITQSPKYLFRKEGQNVTLSCEQNLNHDAMYWYRQDPGQGLRLIYYSQIVNDFQKGDIAEGYSVSREKKESFPLTVTSAQKNPTAFYLCASSITNRGYGYTFGSGTRLTVV.

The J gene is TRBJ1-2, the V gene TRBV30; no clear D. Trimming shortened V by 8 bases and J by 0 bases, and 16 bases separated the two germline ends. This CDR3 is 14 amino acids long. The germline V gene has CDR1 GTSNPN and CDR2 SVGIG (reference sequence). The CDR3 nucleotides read TGTGCCCACGGACCCCGGGGAGCTAACTATGGCTACACCTTC. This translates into CAHGPRGANYGYTF.

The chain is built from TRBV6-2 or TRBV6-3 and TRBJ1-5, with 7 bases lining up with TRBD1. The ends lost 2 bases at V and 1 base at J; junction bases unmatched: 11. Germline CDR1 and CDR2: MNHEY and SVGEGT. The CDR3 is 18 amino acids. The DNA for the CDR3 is TGTGCCAGCAGTTACACAGCCCGACAGGGCATAAGCAATCAGCCCCAGCATTTT. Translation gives CASSYTARQGISNQPQHF.

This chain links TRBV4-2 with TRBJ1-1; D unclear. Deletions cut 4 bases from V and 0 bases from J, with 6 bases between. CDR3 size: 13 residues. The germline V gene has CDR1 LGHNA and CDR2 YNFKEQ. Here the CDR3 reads CASSRVMNTEAFF. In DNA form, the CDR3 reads TGTGCCAGCAGCCGCGTCATGAACACTGAAGCTTTCTTT.

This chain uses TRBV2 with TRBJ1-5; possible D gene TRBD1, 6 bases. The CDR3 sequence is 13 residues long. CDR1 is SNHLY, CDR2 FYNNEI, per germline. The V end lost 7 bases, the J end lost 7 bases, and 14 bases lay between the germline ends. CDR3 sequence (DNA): TGTGCCAGCAACCTACAGGGCTCCCAGCCCCAGCATTTT. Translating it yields CASNLQGSQPQHF.

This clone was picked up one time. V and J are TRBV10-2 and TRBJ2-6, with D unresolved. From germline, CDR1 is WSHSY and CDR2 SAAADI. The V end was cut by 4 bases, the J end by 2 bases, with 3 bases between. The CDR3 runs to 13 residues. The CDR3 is CASSVAGANVLTF. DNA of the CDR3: TGCGCCAGCAGTGTAGCTGGGGCCAACGTCCTGACTTTC.

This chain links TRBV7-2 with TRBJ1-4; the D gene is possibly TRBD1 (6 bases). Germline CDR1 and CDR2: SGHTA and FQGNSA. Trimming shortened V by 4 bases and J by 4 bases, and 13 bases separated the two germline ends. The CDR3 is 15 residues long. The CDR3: CASSSRNRDNEKLFF. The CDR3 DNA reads TGTGCCAGCAGCTCTCGGAACAGGGATAATGAAAAACTGTTTTTT.

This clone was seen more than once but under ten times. CDR3 in amino acids: CASSKGPRTRGFF. Here the CDR3 DNA reads TGTGCCAGCAGCAAGGGACCCCGGACTAGAGGTTTTTTT. V is TRBV21-1 and J is TRBJ1-4. TRBV21-1 is termed a pseudogene. The CDR3 runs to 13 residues.

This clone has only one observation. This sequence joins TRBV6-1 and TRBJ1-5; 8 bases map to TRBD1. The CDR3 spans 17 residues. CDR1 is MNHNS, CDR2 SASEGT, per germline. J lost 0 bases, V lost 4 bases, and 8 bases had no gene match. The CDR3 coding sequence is TGTGCCAGCAGTGCCGCCGGGACAGGATATAGCAATCAGCCCCAGCATTTT. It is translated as CASSAAGTGYSNQPQHF.

The CDR3 here is CASSPTTGQLAEAFF. CDR3 nucleotide sequence: TGTGCCAGCAGTCCCACGACAGGACAGCTGGCTGAAGCTTTCTTT. The genes are TRBV7-6 and TRBJ1-1; possibly TRBD1 for D (6 bases). CDR1 is SGHVS, CDR2 FNYEAQ, per germline. CDR3 length: 15 residues. Trimming stripped 6 bases from V and 6 bases from J, with 20 bases between. Full variable domain (missing parts from reference TRBV7-6 and TRBJ1-1): GAGVSQSPRYKVTKRGQDVALRCDPISGHVSLYWYRQALGQGPEFLTYFNYEAQQDKSGLPNDRFSAERPEGSISTLTIQRTEQRDSAMYRCASSPTTGQLAEAFFGQGTRLTVV.

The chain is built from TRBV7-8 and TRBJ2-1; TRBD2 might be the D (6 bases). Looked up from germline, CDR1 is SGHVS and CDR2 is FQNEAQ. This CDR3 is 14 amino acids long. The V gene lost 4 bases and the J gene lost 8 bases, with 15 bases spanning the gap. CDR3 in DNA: TGTGCCAGCAGCTCCGGGGGATTTATCGATGAGCAGTTCTTC. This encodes CASSSGGFIDEQFF.

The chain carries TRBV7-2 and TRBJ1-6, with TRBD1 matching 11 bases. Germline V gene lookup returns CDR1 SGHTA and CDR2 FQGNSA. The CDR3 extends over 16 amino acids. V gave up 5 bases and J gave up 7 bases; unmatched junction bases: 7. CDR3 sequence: CASSHRGTGGNSPLHF. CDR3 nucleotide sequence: TGTGCCAGCAGCCACCGAGGGACAGGGGGAAATTCACCCCTCCACTTT.

CDR3 coding DNA: TGTGCCAGCAGCCGCAACAGGGGGGCTGAAGCTTTCTTT. It is translated as CASSRNRGAEAFF. The V gene is TRBV12-3 or TRBV12-4, the J gene TRBJ1-1; TRBD1 matches 8 bases. The trim removed 6 bases at V and 6 bases at J, leaving 6 bases unmatched. The CDR3 extends over 13 amino acids.

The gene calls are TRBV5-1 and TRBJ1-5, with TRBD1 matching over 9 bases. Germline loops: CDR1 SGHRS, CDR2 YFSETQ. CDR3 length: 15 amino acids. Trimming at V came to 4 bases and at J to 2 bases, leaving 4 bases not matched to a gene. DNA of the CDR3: TGCGCCAGCAGCGAACAGGGGGCAGGCAATCAGCCCCAGCATTTT. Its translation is CASSEQGAGNQPQHF.

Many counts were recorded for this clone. CDR3 amino acids: CASSEWRRGARCYNSPLHF. In DNA form, the CDR3 reads TGCGCCAGCAGTGAGTGGAGGAGGGGAGCCCGCTGCTATAATTCACCCCTCCACTTT. The chain carries TRBV10-1 and TRBJ1-6, with D possibly matching TRBD1 (5 bases). This CDR3 has 19 residues. The germline CDR1 and CDR2 sequences are WNHNN and SYGVQD (reference sequence). V was shortened by 1 base and J by 3 bases, with 19 bases between the two germline ends.

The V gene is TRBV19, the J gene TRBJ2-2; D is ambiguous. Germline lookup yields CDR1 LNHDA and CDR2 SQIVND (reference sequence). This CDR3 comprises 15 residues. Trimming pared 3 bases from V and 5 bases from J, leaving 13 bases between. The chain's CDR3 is CASSIRGSWTGELFF. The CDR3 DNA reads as TGTGCCAGTAGTATTCGAGGCTCATGGACCGGGGAGCTGTTTTTT. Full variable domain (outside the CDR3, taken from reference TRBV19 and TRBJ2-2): DGGITQSPKYLFRKEGQNVTLSCEQNLNHDAMYWYRQDPGQGLRLIYYSQIVNDFQKGDIAEGYSVSREKKESFPLTVTSAQKNPTAFYLCASSIRGSWTGELFFGEGSRLTVL.

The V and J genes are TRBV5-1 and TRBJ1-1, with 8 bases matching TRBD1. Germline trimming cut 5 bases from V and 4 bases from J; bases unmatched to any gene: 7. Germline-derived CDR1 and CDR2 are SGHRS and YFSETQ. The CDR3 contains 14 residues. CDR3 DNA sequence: TGCGCCAGCAGATCGACAGGGGACTCCACTGAAGCTTTCTTT. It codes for CASRSTGDSTEAFF.

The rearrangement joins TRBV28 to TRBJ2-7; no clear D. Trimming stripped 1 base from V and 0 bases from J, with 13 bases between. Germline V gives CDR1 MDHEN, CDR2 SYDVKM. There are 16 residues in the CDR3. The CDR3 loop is CASSLSHPLDSYEQYF. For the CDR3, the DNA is TGTGCCAGCAGTTTATCCCACCCACTCGACTCCTACGAGCAGTACTTC.